This T cell receptor beta chain stems from a study of blood T cell repertoires in COVID-19. At the level of the study: Sources were T cells, B-cell-depleted T cells, or PBMCs; the material itself was cDNA or gDNA.

In the source study's methods: Reference gene primer amplification in the assay estimated nucleated cell counts. Data came from immunoSEQ multiplex PCR; TCRdb stores just in-frame clones and leaves some out. V, J and clone size were drawn from that table, and D and trimming were deduced from the DNA. The data contain 150,000 to 200,000 clones, roughly 76% of them singletons. Germline values: CDR1 SQVTM, CDR2 ANQGSEA. The junction had 9 bases not matched to a gene; V was cut back by 1 base and J by 0 bases. The CDR3 covers 16 residues. Patients at the Seattle site were enrolled during active infection and followed longitudinally.

This clonotype was sampled from a woman of 80 years or more with COVID-19, enrolled during active disease. The chain recombines TRBV29-1 with TRBJ2-7; 7 nucleotides align to TRBD2. Specimen: peripheral blood. The CDR3 sequence: CSVEVFRGSASYEQYF. CDR3 bases: TGCAGCGTTGAAGTTTTTCGCGGGAGCGCCTCCTACGAGCAGTACTTC.